These 8 T cell receptor beta chains share one sample of origin, sequenced in a study of T cell responses to AZD1222 COVID-19 vaccine. Clones were sequenced by immunoSEQ multiplex PCR, and TCRdb holds only the in-frame ones, with some missing. The profile shows around 130,000 clones, less than 95% of them singletons. This specimen consisted of peripheral blood, obtained 28 days after the second dose of the MenACWY control vaccine. The receptor set was obtained from an adult who received the MenACWY meningococcal vaccine as a control.

The J gene is TRBJ2-1, the V gene TRBV28; TRBD2 agrees at 13 bases. The V and J ends lost 8 bases and 3 bases, in that order; junction bases with no gene match: 13. The CDR3 is 18 residues long. Germline loops: CDR1 MDHEN, CDR2 SYDVKM. CDR3 nucleotide sequence: TGTGCCAGCCGAATAACGACTAGCGGGAGGTGGGGCTACAATGAGCAGTTCTTC. It is translated as CASRITTSGRWGYNEQFF.

The rearrangement uses TRBV9 and TRBJ1-5, with D perhaps TRBD1 (5 bases). Trimming cost V 4 bases and J 0 bases, with 11 bases left between them. Germline V gene lookup returns CDR1 SGDLS and CDR2 YYNGEE. The CDR3 has 15 residues. The CDR3 bases are TGTGCCAGCAGCCCCCGGGGGGATAGCAATCAGCCCCAGCATTTT. Its protein product is CASSPRGDSNQPQHF. Full variable domain (remainder filled in from reference TRBV9 and TRBJ1-5): DSGVTQTPKHLITATGQRVTLRCSPRSGDLSVYWYQQSLDQGLQFLIQYYNGEERAKGNILERFSAQQFPDLHSELNLSSLELGDSALYFCASSPRGDSNQPQHFGDGTRLSIL.

The V call is TRBV7-2, the J call TRBJ2-5, with TRBD1 identical over 7 bases. This CDR3 contains 14 residues. Trimming removed 5 bases from V and 5 bases from J; junction bases left unmatched: 8. The V gene's germline CDR1 is SGHTA and CDR2 FQGNSA. CDR3 loop: CASSHRQGAETQYF. The CDR3, as DNA: TGTGCCAGCAGCCATCGACAGGGTGCGGAGACCCAGTACTTC. The variable domain in full, with the rest retrieved from reference TRBV7-2 and TRBJ2-5, is GAGVSQSPSNKVTEKGKDVELRCDPISGHTALYWYRQSLGQGLEFLIYFQGNSAPDKSGLPSDRFSAERTGGSVSTLTIQRTQQEDSAVYLCASSHRQGAETQYFGPGTRLLVL.

This chain joins TRBV7-9 and TRBJ1-6; D possibly corresponds to TRBD1 (6 bases). Germline V gene lookup returns CDR1 SEHNR and CDR2 FQNEAQ (reference sequence). This CDR3 spans 16 amino acids. Trimming stripped 3 bases from V and 9 bases from J, with 18 bases between. This CDR3 is CASSFRGGTRGSPLHF. Here the CDR3 DNA reads TGTGCCAGCAGCTTTAGAGGGGGAACCAGGGGTTCACCCCTCCACTTT.

V usage is TRBV10-3 and J usage is TRBJ1-1, with 8 bases lining up with TRBD1. V lost 2 bases, J lost 1 base, and 3 bases stayed unmatched. CDR1 is ENHRY and CDR2 is SYGVKD in the germline V gene. The CDR3 sequence is 15 residues long. The CDR3: CAISETGQANTEAFF. As DNA, the CDR3 is TGTGCCATCAGTGAGACGGGACAGGCGAACACTGAAGCTTTCTTT.

V is TRBV4-3 and J is TRBJ2-2, with 12 bases fitting TRBD2. V lost 1 base, J lost 7 bases, and 4 bases stayed unmatched. CDR1 LGHNA and CDR2 YSLEER come from the germline V gene. This CDR3 region has 16 residues. The CDR3 sequence: CASSQAGTSGLGELFF. The CDR3 bases are TGCGCCAGCAGCCAAGCCGGGACTAGCGGGCTCGGGGAGCTGTTTTTT.

The rearrangement joins TRBV7-2 to TRBJ1-4; D unclear. V gave up 2 bases and J gave up 0 bases, with 4 bases separating them. The CDR3 has 14 amino acids. Germline-derived CDR1 and CDR2 are SGHTA and FQGNSA. The CDR3 sequence is CASSLRATNEKLFF. CDR3 in DNA: TGTGCCAGCAGCTTAAGGGCAACTAATGAAAAACTGTTTTTT.

This rearrangement joins TRBV10-2 to TRBJ1-2, with D unclear. Germline V CDR1 and CDR2: WSHSY, SAAADI. The germline V and J ends were trimmed by 1 base and 0 bases, with 6 bases remaining between them. The CDR3 length is 14 residues. The chain's CDR3 is CASSEFTANYGYTF. The CDR3 DNA follows: TGCGCCAGCAGTGAGTTTACAGCTAACTATGGCTACACCTTC.